The entry below describes one T cell receptor beta chain. The repertoire was sequenced with immunoSEQ multiplex PCR; TCRdb's copy has only in-frame clones and lacks some. Of roughly 150,000 clones listed, roughly nine tenths are singletons. The data belong to a study of T cell responses to AZD1222 COVID-19 vaccine. Germline loops: CDR1 DFQATT, CDR2 SNEGSKA (reference sequence). The CDR3 has 11 residues. V was cut by 3 bases and J by 4 bases, with 4 bases left in between. V is TRBV20-1 and J is TRBJ1-3; D unclear. This clonotype originated in an adult in good health. This material consisted of peripheral blood, taken on day 0 of AZD1222 vaccination. CDR3 sequence (DNA): TGCAGTGCTAGTAGGGGAAACACCATATATTTT. Encoded protein: CSASRGNTIYF.